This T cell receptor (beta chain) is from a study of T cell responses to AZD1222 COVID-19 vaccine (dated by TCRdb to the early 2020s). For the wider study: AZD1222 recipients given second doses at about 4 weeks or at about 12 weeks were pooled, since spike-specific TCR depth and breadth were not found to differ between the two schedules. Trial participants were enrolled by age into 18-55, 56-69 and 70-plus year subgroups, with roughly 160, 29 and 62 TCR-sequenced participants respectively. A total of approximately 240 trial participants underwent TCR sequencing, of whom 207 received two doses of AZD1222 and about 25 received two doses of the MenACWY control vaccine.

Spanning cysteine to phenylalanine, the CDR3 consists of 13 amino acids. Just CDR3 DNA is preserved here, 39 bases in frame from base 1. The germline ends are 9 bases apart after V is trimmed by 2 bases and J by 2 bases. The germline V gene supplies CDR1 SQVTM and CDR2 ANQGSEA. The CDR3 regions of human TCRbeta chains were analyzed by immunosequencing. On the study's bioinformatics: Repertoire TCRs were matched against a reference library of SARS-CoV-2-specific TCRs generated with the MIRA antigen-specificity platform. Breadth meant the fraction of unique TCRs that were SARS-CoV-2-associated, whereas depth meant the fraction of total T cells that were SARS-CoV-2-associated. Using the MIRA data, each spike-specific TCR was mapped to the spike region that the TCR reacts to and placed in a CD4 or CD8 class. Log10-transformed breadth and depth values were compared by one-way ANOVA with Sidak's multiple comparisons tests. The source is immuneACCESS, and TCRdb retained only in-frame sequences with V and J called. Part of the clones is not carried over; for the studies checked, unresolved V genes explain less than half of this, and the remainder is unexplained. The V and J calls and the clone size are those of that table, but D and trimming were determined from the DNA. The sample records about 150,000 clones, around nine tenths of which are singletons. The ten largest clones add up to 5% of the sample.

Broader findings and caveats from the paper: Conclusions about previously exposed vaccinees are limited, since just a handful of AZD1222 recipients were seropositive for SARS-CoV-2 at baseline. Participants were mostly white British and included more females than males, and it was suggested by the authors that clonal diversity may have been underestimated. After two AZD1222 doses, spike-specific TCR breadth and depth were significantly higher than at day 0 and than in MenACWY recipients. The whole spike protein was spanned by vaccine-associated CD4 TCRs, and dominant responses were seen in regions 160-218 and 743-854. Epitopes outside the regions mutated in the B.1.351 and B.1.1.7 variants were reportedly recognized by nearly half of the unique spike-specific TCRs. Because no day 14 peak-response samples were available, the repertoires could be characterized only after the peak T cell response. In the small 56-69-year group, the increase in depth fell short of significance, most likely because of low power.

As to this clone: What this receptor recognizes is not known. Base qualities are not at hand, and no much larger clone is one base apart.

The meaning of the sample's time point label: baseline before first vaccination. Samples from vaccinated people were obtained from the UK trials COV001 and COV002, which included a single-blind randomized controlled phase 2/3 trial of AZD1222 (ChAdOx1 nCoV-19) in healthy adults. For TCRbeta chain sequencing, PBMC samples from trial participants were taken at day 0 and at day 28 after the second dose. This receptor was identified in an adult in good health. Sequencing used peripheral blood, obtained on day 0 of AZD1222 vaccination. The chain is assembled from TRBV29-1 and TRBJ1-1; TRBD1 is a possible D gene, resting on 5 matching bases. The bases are TGCAGCGTTGAAACGGGGCCCAACACTGAAGCTTTCTTT. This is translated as CSVETGPNTEAFF.